A single sample gave rise to the 9 T cell receptor beta chains below, sequenced in a study of CD8 T cells in ankylosing spondylitis. Findings and caveats of the study: One TCR beta motif, made up of about 8 highly homologous variants, appeared characteristic of ankylosing spondylitis blood.

These TCRs' antigens remain unknown. One entry per CDR3 protein results from TCRdb running MiXCR on the 5' RACE reads. The table shows 800,000 to 900,000 distinct CDR3 sequences, with about 11% occurring only once. Sequencing was performed on blood, either unsorted or a sorted T cell fraction (not recorded which). The receptors derive from a male donor with ankylosing spondylitis.

The chain is built from TRBV9 and TRBJ2-1; TRBD1 matches 8 bases. Per germline, CDR1 SGDLS and CDR2 YYNGEE. The ends lost 4 bases at V and 7 bases at J; junction bases unmatched: 10. The CDR3 extends over 15 amino acids. The CDR3 bases are TGTGCCAGCAGCCCACGGACAGGGCATAGGAATGAGCAGTTCTTC. The encoded protein is CASSPRTGHRNEQFF.

This clonotype was detected only a few times. This chain connects TRBV20-1 to TRBJ1-5, with TRBD1 matching over 7 bases. The CDR3 length is 15 residues. Trimming at V came to 5 bases and at J to 10 bases, leaving 17 bases not matched to a gene. CDR1 DFQATT and CDR2 SNEGSKA come from the germline V gene (reference sequence). For the CDR3, the DNA is TGCAGTGCTCGAACCAACAGGGGTCCCCAGGATCCCCAGCATTTT. Amino acid sequence: CSARTNRGPQDPQHF.

The V gene is TRBV4-3, the J gene TRBJ2-1, with D maybe TRBD1 (6 bases). Germline CDR1 is LGHNA and CDR2 is YSLEER. This CDR3 spans 18 amino acids. V was trimmed by 4 bases and J by 0 bases, leaving 19 bases between them. DNA of the CDR3: TGCGCCAGCAGCCTTAATATCCCGGACAGCTACTCCTACAATGAGCAGTTCTTC. Residues: CASSLNIPDSYSYNEQFF.

The V call is TRBV5-1, the J call TRBJ2-1; no firm D call. Germline values: CDR1 SGHRS, CDR2 YFSETQ. Trimming left V 2 bases short and J 0 bases short, with 12 bases between. The CDR3 totals 16 residues. The CDR3 region has the DNA TGCGCCAGCAGCTTCCTTGCGATGAGCTCCTACAATGAGCAGTTCTTC. This translates into CASSFLAMSSYNEQFF. Supplemented by reference TRBV5-1 and TRBJ2-1, the full variable domain reads KAGVTQTPRYLIKTRGQQVTLSCSPISGHRSVSWYQQTPGQGLQFLFEYFSETQRNKGNFPGRFSGRQFSNSRSEMNVSTLELGDSALYLCASSFLAMSSYNEQFFGPGTRLTVL.

This clonotype was found a few times. The rearrangement uses TRBV20-1 and TRBJ2-3, with 8 bases aligning to TRBD1. Germline loops: CDR1 DFQATT, CDR2 SNEGSKA (reference sequence). CDR3 size: 14 residues. With 5 bases clipped from V and 1 base from J, the junction kept 5 bases outside the gene matches. The CDR3 sequence: CSARQGSGTDTQYF. For the CDR3, the DNA is TGCAGTGCTCGACAGGGGTCCGGCACAGATACGCAGTATTTT.

This clonotype was seen a handful of times. The rearrangement uses TRBV27 and TRBJ1-2; the D is unclear. The germline V gene encodes CDR1 MNHEY and CDR2 SMNVEV (reference sequence). The ends were cut back, 9 bases at V and 4 bases at J, with 15 bases in the middle. The CDR3 covers 13 residues. The CDR3 DNA reads as TGTGCCAGTCAGTCCCGAATGGGCTATGGCTACACCTTC. Translation gives CASQSRMGYGYTF.

This clonotype turned up a few times. The chain employs TRBV6-1 and TRBJ2-3; weak D call: TRBD2 (5 bases). Germline V CDR1 and CDR2: MNHNS, SASEGT. The CDR3 runs to 14 residues. The germline V and J ends were trimmed by 6 bases and 2 bases, with 12 bases remaining between them. CDR3 amino acids: CASRPGSFTDTQYF. Here the CDR3 DNA reads TGTGCCAGCAGACCGGGAAGTTTCACAGATACGCAGTATTTT.

The chain couples TRBV6-1 to TRBJ1-6; D not resolved. Germline CDR1 and CDR2: MNHNS and SASEGT. V lost 6 bases and J 8 bases, leaving 14 bases between the germline ends. The CDR3 totals 14 residues. This chain's CDR3 is CASRTRMRDSPLHF. The CDR3 DNA sequence: TGTGCCAGCAGAACCCGGATGAGGGATTCACCCCTCCACTTT.

This clonotype was detected only a few times. V usage is TRBV20-1 and J usage is TRBJ1-6, with a possible D match to TRBD1 (5 bases). The CDR3 is 12 residues long. The ends were cut back, 4 bases at V and 7 bases at J, with 8 bases in the middle. The V gene's germline CDR1 is DFQATT and CDR2 SNEGSKA (reference sequence). CDR3 in amino acids: CSATSGNSPLHF. Written as DNA, the CDR3 is TGCAGTGCTACCTCAGGGAATTCACCCCTCCACTTT.